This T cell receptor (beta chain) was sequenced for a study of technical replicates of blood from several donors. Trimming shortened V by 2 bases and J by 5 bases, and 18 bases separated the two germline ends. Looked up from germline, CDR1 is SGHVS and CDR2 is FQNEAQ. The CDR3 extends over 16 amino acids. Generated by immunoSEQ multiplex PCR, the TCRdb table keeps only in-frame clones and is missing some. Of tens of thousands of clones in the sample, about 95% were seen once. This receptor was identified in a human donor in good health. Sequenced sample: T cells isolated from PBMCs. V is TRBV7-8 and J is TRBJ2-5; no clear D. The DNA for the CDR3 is TGTGCCAGCAGCTTATATAAAAGCCCTGGTTCGGAGACCCAGTACTTC. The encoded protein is CASSLYKSPGSETQYF.